This T cell receptor (beta chain) stems from a study of blood T cell repertoires in COVID-19. For the study at large: Samples came from the United States, Italy and Spain, spanning acute and convalescent COVID-19.

V shed 4 bases, J shed 10 bases, and the junction held 9 bases outside the gene matches. Germline loops: CDR1 MNHEY, CDR2 SMNVEV (reference sequence). The CDR3 consists of 13 residues. Measured with immunoSEQ multiplex PCR; TCRdb has only the in-frame clones, and not every one. The sample shows roughly 200,000 clones, roughly 85% of them seen only once. The sample taken for sequencing was peripheral blood. The receptor comes from a woman aged 60 to 75 with acute or convalescent COVID-19. This chain connects TRBV27 to TRBJ1-1; 7 bases line up with TRBD1. The DNA of the CDR3 is TGTGCCAGCAGTTCGTCGACAGGGCCCGGAGCTTTCTTT. Translating gives CASSSSTGPGAFF.